These 23 T cell receptor beta chains originate from one sample sequenced in a study of a mutant IDH1 vaccine in newly diagnosed glioma. Data came from immunoSEQ multiplex PCR; TCRdb stores just in-frame clones and leaves some out. The table includes 98,000 or so clones, roughly 89% detected once. The time point denotes: baseline, week 1 (first vaccination visit). The treatment denotes: pre-vaccination baseline after standard-of-care therapy. The specimen comprised PBMCs, sampled from a glioma patient treated with radiotherapy, temozolomide or both. Receptor source: a woman aged 45-65 years with glioma.

The chain has TRBV7-6 and TRBJ2-7, with 15 nucleotides matching TRBD2. This CDR3 comprises 14 residues. V shed 5 bases, J shed 6 bases, and the junction held 2 bases outside the gene matches. Germline-derived CDR1 and CDR2 are SGHVS and FNYEAQ. As DNA, the CDR3 is TGTGCCAGCAGCCTGGGACTAGCGGGAGGCGAGCAGTACTTC. As protein: CASSLGLAGGEQYF.

The chain is built from TRBV19 and TRBJ2-3, with 8 nucleotides matching TRBD1. The germline gives CDR1 LNHDA, CDR2 SQIVND (reference sequence). CDR3 size: 15 residues. Germline trimming cut 6 bases from V and 4 bases from J; bases unmatched to any gene: 9. Written as DNA, the CDR3 is TGTGCCAGTAGGGCACAGGGGGAGGTGTCAGATACGCAGTATTTT. It specifies CASRAQGEVSDTQYF.

The chain is built from TRBV28 and TRBJ2-7; 13 bases align to TRBD2. V was pared by 5 bases and J by 3 bases, with 4 bases of the junction left unmatched. The CDR3 consists of 15 residues. Germline loops: CDR1 MDHEN, CDR2 SYDVKM. The DNA for the CDR3 is TGTGCCAGCAGTCTAAGACTAGCGGGAGGCTACGAGCAGTACTTC. As protein: CASSLRLAGGYEQYF.

The chain employs TRBV7-9 and TRBJ2-1; the match to TRBD1 covers 7 bases. The CDR3 totals 17 residues. V lost 0 bases and J lost 4; bases outside the gene matches: 9. The V gene's germline CDR1 is SEHNR and CDR2 FQNEAQ (reference sequence). CDR3 protein: CASSLAGSDRWYNEQFF. The CDR3 DNA sequence: TGTGCCAGCAGCTTAGCGGGGTCGGACAGGTGGTACAATGAGCAGTTCTTC.

The chain couples TRBV6-5 to TRBJ1-1, with D possibly TRBD1 on 6 matching bases. The ends were cut back, 6 bases at V and 4 bases at J, with 15 bases in the middle. The CDR3 is made up of 14 amino acids. Germline V CDR1 and CDR2: MNHEY, SVGAGI. CDR3 DNA sequence: TGTGCCAGCAGGCCAACAGGGACGAGCACTGAAGCTTTCTTT. Protein: CASRPTGTSTEAFF.

The CDR3 sequence is CASSPGPEYSGNTIYF. CDR3 DNA: TGTGCCAGCAGTCCGGGACCTGAATACTCTGGAAACACCATATATTTT. The chain recombines TRBV2 with TRBJ1-3; D may be TRBD1 (5 bases). This CDR3 comprises 16 residues. V was pared by 5 bases and J by 0 bases, with 14 bases between. Germline CDR1 reads SNHLY; CDR2 reads FYNNEI. The variable domain in full, completed from reference TRBV2 and TRBJ1-3, reads EPEVTQTPSHQVTQMGQEVILRCVPISNHLYFYWYRQILGQKVEFLVSFYNNEISEKSEIFDDQFSVERPDGSNFTLKIRSTKLEDSAMYFCASSPGPEYSGNTIYFGEGSWLTVV.

This clone was counted a few times. This chain connects TRBV28 to TRBJ1-1; a weak D match, TRBD1 (6 bases). The V end was cut by 10 bases, the J end by 3 bases, with 24 bases between. Germline V CDR1 and CDR2: MDHEN, SYDVKM. This CDR3 is 16 amino acids long. In nucleotides, the CDR3 is TGTGCCATCACTGTGCGTGGGGGCTCAGCGGACACTGAAGCTTTCTTT. Translated: CAITVRGGSADTEAFF.

This clone is a singleton in its sample. This chain uses TRBV9 with TRBJ2-1, with D possibly being TRBD1 or TRBD2 (5 bases each). Trimming removed 3 bases from V and 0 bases from J, with 13 bases in between. This CDR3 has 16 residues. Germline CDR1 reads SGDLS; CDR2 reads YYNGEE. CDR3 nucleotide sequence: TGTGCCAGCAGCGCCCGGGACCCCCTCTCCTACAATGAGCAGTTCTTC. Translating it yields CASSARDPLSYNEQFF.

This clone was counted once. This rearrangement joins TRBV13 to TRBJ2-1, with a tentative D call TRBD2 (6 bases). Germline V gives CDR1 PRHDT, CDR2 FYEKMQ (reference sequence). The CDR3 totals 13 residues. The V and J ends lost 5 bases and 7 bases respectively, with 12 bases between them. CDR3 loop: CASSPGRGNEQFF. CDR3 in DNA: TGTGCCAGCAGCCCCGGGAGAGGGAATGAGCAGTTCTTC.

The chain has TRBV27 and TRBJ2-3; perhaps D is TRBD1 or TRBD2 (5 bases each). The germline V and J ends were trimmed by 5 bases and 3 bases, with 18 bases remaining between them. CDR3 length: 16 amino acids. Germline V gene data show CDR1 as MNHEY and CDR2 as SMNVEV (reference sequence). The CDR3 DNA follows: TGTGCCAGCAGTCTGGGGGTGGGGGAGAAAACAGATACGCAGTATTTT. Protein product: CASSLGVGEKTDTQYF.

The chain joins TRBV19 to TRBJ1-5; maybe TRBD1 (5 bases). Germline V gene lookup returns CDR1 LNHDA and CDR2 SQIVND (reference sequence). The CDR3 consists of 13 residues. V was shortened by 10 bases and J by 7 bases, with 17 bases between the two germline ends. The CDR3 protein is CATRSQGGQPQHF. CDR3 DNA: TGTGCCACCCGGAGCCAGGGAGGACAGCCCCAGCATTTT.

The chain recombines TRBV7-2 with TRBJ2-7, with D possibly being TRBD1 or TRBD2 (5 bases each). Germline V gene sequence: CDR1 SGHTA, CDR2 FQGNSA. V gave up 3 bases and J gave up 0 bases, with 9 bases separating them. The CDR3 loop spans 14 amino acids. CDR3 DNA: TGTGCCAGCAGCTTCTGGGGGATCTCCTACGAGCAGTACTTC. Its translation: CASSFWGISYEQYF.

The chain has TRBV29-1 and TRBJ2-5; 8 positions agree with TRBD2. This CDR3 is built from 14 residues. The trim removed 4 bases at V and 2 bases at J, leaving 6 bases unmatched. The V gene's germline CDR1 is SQVTM and CDR2 ANQGSEA. The CDR3 nucleotides are TGCAGCGTTGTTCGGGCTAGCGGGCAAGAGACCCAGTACTTC. The encoded protein is CSVVRASGQETQYF.

The CDR3 DNA is TGTGCCAGCAGTTACATCAGACAGGTCCAAGAGACCCAGTACTTC. This encodes CASSYIRQVQETQYF. This rearrangement joins TRBV28 to TRBJ2-5; D might be TRBD1 (6 bases). The V gene's germline CDR1 is MDHEN and CDR2 SYDVKM. The V gene lost 4 bases and the J gene lost 1 base, with 13 bases spanning the gap. The CDR3 has 15 residues.

The chain links TRBV11-3 to TRBJ2-7, with D possibly matching TRBD2 (5 bases). CDR3 length: 13 amino acids. The germline gives CDR1 SGHNT, CDR2 YENEEA. V was trimmed by 5 bases and J by 6 bases, leaving 14 bases between them. The CDR3, as DNA: TGTGCCAGCAGCATTAACGGGGAAACCGAGCAGTACTTC. Translated, it gives CASSINGETEQYF. The variable domain in full, with the rest retrieved from reference TRBV11-3 and TRBJ2-7, is EAGVVQSPRYKIIEKKQPVAFWCNPISGHNTLYWYLQNLGQGPELLIRYENEEAVDDSQLPKDRFSAERLKGVDSTLKIQPAELGDSAVYLCASSINGETEQYFGPGTRLTVT.

The CDR3: CASSIDPGQGLTPLHF. CDR3 DNA sequence: TGTGCCAGCAGCATCGACCCGGGACAGGGGTTGACCCCCCTCCACTTT. This chain connects TRBV7-3 to TRBJ1-6, with 10 bases that match TRBD1. The germline CDR1 and CDR2 sequences are SGHTA and FQGTGA. The V segment lost 5 bases and the J segment 13 bases; nucleotides outside the gene matches: 14. The CDR3 covers 16 residues.

The chain links TRBV7-3 to TRBJ2-7; 7 bases fit TRBD1. V lost 5 bases to trimming and J lost 5 bases; unmatched junction nucleotides: 6. This CDR3 region has 13 residues. Per the germline V gene, CDR1 is SGHTA and CDR2 is FQGTGA. The CDR3 DNA is TGTGCCAGCAGCCCGGGACAGAGCCACGAGCAGTACTTC. This gives the protein CASSPGQSHEQYF.

This chain connects TRBV7-9 to TRBJ2-7, with D possibly matching TRBD1 (5 bases). Trimming took 4 bases from V and 7 from J, leaving 11 bases between them. This CDR3 spans 12 amino acids. Germline V gene sequence: CDR1 SEHNR, CDR2 FQNEAQ (reference sequence). The chain's CDR3 is CASSSPGWEQYF. Written as DNA, the CDR3 is TGTGCCAGCAGCTCCCCAGGGTGGGAGCAGTACTTC.

The chain employs TRBV28 and TRBJ2-5; 11 bases fit TRBD1. The CDR3 runs to 16 residues. V lost 6 bases to trimming and J lost 5 bases; unmatched junction nucleotides: 11. Germline V gives CDR1 MDHEN, CDR2 SYDVKM. DNA for the CDR3: TGTGCCAGCAGCATTAGGGACAGGGGGTTTTGGGAGACCCAGTACTTC. Encoded protein: CASSIRDRGFWETQYF.

V is TRBV4-1 and J is TRBJ1-2; TRBD1 matches at 7 bases. The CDR3 has 14 residues. CDR1 MGHRA and CDR2 YSYEKL come from the germline V gene. The V gene end was trimmed by 4 bases and the J gene end by 8 bases; junction bases not matched to a gene: 10. The DNA for the CDR3 is TGCGCCAGCAGCCGAGGACAGGAATTGCGGGGCTACACCTTC. Amino acid sequence: CASSRGQELRGYTF.

The V gene is TRBV18, the J gene TRBJ2-3; D might be TRBD2 (5 bases). The germline V gene has CDR1 KGHSH and CDR2 LQKENI. This CDR3 spans 17 amino acids. V gave up 2 bases and J gave up 2 bases, with 17 bases separating them. CDR3 protein: CASSPRRNRHPTDTQYF. The CDR3 DNA is TGTGCCAGCTCACCAAGGAGGAACCGGCACCCCACAGATACGCAGTATTTT.

This chain connects TRBV6-1 to TRBJ1-1; D possibly corresponds to TRBD1 (5 bases). The CDR3 runs 13 residues. V lost 7 bases and J lost 4, with 13 bases in between. Germline lookup yields CDR1 MNHNS and CDR2 SASEGT. CDR3 nucleotides: TGTGCCAGCATCGAGGGGATGACCACTGAAGCTTTCTTT. This translates into CASIEGMTTEAFF.

This chain uses TRBV28 with TRBJ2-1, with 8 bases lining up with TRBD2. Germline V lookup: CDR1 MDHEN, CDR2 SYDVKM. The CDR3 spans 15 residues. V was clipped by 6 bases and J by 9 bases; unmatched bases: 13. The DNA of the CDR3 is TGTGCCAGCAGCCCCCTAGACCAGCGGGAGAGTGAGCAGTTCTTC. Translated: CASSPLDQRESEQFF.